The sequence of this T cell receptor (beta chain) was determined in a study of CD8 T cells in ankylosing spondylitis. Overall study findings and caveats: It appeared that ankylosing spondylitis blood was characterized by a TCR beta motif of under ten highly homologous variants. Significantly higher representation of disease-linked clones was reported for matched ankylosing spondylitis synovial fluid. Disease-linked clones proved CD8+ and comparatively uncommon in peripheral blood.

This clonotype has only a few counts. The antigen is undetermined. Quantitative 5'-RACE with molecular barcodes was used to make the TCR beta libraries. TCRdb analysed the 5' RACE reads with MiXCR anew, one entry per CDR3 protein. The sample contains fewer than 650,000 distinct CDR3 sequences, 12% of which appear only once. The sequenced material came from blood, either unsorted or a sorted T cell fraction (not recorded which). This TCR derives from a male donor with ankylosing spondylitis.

The DNA for the CDR3 is TGTGCCAGCAGTCCACCCCCCGGGAGGGCAAGTTTCACAGATACGCAGTATTTT. It is translated as CASSPPPGRASFTDTQYF. The V call is TRBV4-2, the J call TRBJ2-3; 8 bases fit TRBD2. Trimming at V came to 6 bases and at J to 2 bases, leaving 16 bases not matched to a gene. CDR1 and CDR2 (germline): LGHNA, YNFKEQ. CDR3 length: 18 residues.